In its sample, the clone carrying this TCR beta chain was seen once. Participants, 18 to 89 years old, spanned fewer than 25 US areas. Participants reported their clinical history, and cohort assignment relied on those reports. This record belongs to a study of blood T cell repertoires in COVID-19. Study overall: Samples representing acute and convalescent COVID-19 were sourced from the United States, Italy and Spain.

Germline V gene data show CDR1 as MRHNA and CDR2 as SNTAGT. The CDR3 totals 16 residues. J was trimmed by 1 base and V by 4 bases; bases with no gene match: 2. How the authors handled the data: The authors estimated nucleated cell counts from reference gene primer amplification. Assay: immunoSEQ multiplex PCR; the TCRdb copy retains only in-frame clones and omits some. The DNA gave D and trimming, while V, J and clone size come from that table. The sample has around 320,000 clones; 85% to 95% are singletons. The source is a woman between 25 and 40 years old who had been exposed to COVID-19. The specimen sequenced was PBMCs or T cells enriched from blood (not recorded which). The rearrangement links TRBV6-4 to TRBJ2-2; 11 nucleotides line up with TRBD1. The CDR3 sequence: CASSGGTGGNTGELFF. The CDR3 bases are TGTGCCAGCAGTGGCGGGACAGGGGGGAACACCGGGGAGCTGTTTTTT.